This is a list of T cell receptor beta chains from one sample in a study of OX40 agonist ivuxolimab in advanced cancers. The table came from immunoSEQ multiplex PCR; TCRdb's copy has only in-frame clones and leaves some out. Counted here are some 30,000 clones, around nine tenths occurring once; the ten biggest clones make up roughly 30%. The source was CD4+ or CD8+ T cells sorted from blood, collected in a trial of the OX40 agonist ivuxolimab. The receptors were sampled from an adult with an advanced solid tumor such as melanoma, head and neck, liver or kidney cancer. The CDR3 runs from the conserved cysteine through the conserved F or W. The D gene is left open where the match is weak. Not all rows give a size; the values are once, few, many and, for expanded clones, a class.

J	size	V	D	DNA	CDR3
TRBJ2-1	.	TRBV7-9	.	TGTGCCAGCAGGCCTCACAGGAGGAATGAGCAGTTCTTC	CASRPHRRNEQFF
TRBJ1-4	.	TRBV5-1	.	TGCGCCAGCAGCTACTTTAACGGGGCAACTAATGAAAAACTGTTTTTT	CASSYFNGATNEKLFF
TRBJ2-7	once	TRBV27	.	TGTGCCAGCAGTTCGTATATTACCTACGAGCAGTACTTC	CASSSYITYEQYF
TRBJ1-1	.	TRBV11-2	.	TGTGCCAGCAGCTTAACCCAGGCAGGGTCGGTGAACACTGAAGCTTTCTTT	CASSLTQAGSVNTEAFF
TRBJ1-2	.	TRBV5-1	TRBD1	TGCGCCAGCAGCTTGGGAACCGGGACAGGCTATGGCTACACCTTC	CASSLGTGTGYGYTF
TRBJ2-2	.	TRBV5-1	.	TGCGCCAGCAGCCTAAGGTCCGGAAGAGCCGGGGAGCTGTTTTTT	CASSLRSGRAGELFF
TRBJ2-3	.	TRBV7-9	.	TGTGCCAGCAGCCCCTCCGGAGGAATTACGCAGTATTTT	CASSPSGGITQYF
TRBJ2-5	.	TRBV7-3	.	TGTGCCAGCAGGGGGTCGAGTAGCAACCAAGAGACCCAGTACTTC	CASRGSSSNQETQYF
TRBJ2-2	.	TRBV29-1	.	TGCAGCGTTGTCGGGAGCACCGGGGAGCTGTTTTTT	CSVVGSTGELFF
TRBJ2-1	.	TRBV13	.	TGTGCCAGCAGCTTAGGAGTTAGCTCCTACAATGAGCAGTTCTTC	CASSLGVSSYNEQFF
TRBJ1-2	.	TRBV29-1	TRBD1	TGCAGCGCCGGGGGGGGACAGGGCTATGGCTACACCTTC	CSAGGGQGYGYTF
TRBJ2-7	.	TRBV6-1	.	TGTGCCAGCAGTGCCCCGTTGTTCTCCTACGAGCAGTACTTC	CASSAPLFSYEQYF
TRBJ1-5	.	TRBV10-2	TRBD1	TGCGCCAGCAGCACAGGGGGAGTTCAGCCCCAGCATTTT	CASSTGGVQPQHF
TRBJ1-4	.	TRBV7-9	.	TGTGCCAGCAGTCAGACAGCAACTAATGAAAAACTGTTTTTT	CASSQTATNEKLFF
TRBJ1-4	.	TRBV5-4	.	TGTGCCAGCAGCCAATGGGGGCAGGGAGATGAAAAACTGTTTTTT	CASSQWGQGDEKLFF
TRBJ2-3	.	TRBV5-1	.	TGCGCCAGCAGAGGGTCGGGGTCCACAGATACGCAGTATTTT	CASRGSGSTDTQYF
TRBJ1-1	.	TRBV11-2	.	TGTGCCAGCAGTAGGGGTTCTGAAGCTTTCTTT	CASSRGSEAFF
TRBJ1-5	few	TRBV6-5	.	TGTGCCAGTTCCCTCTGGGAGGGTAATCAGCCCCAGCATTTT	CASSLWEGNQPQHF
TRBJ1-4	.	TRBV9	.	TGTGCCAGCAGCGAGGGGGGAGTCTCAAATGAAAAACTGTTTTTT	CASSEGGVSNEKLFF
TRBJ2-7	once	TRBV15	TRBD1	TGTGCCACCAGCCCGGACAGGGGGCAAACCTACGAGCAGTACTTC	CATSPDRGQTYEQYF
TRBJ2-5	.	TRBV4-1	.	TGCGCCAGCAGCCAAGGTGGCAGAGCTCAAGAGACCCAGTACTTC	CASSQGGRAQETQYF
TRBJ1-4	medium-sized	TRBV6-5	.	TGTGCCACCACTCTATCCGTAATAACTAATGAAAAACTGTTTTTT	CATTLSVITNEKLFF
TRBJ2-3	.	TRBV2	TRBD1	TGTGCCAGCAGTGATGGGACAGGGGGCACAGATACGCAGTATTTT	CASSDGTGGTDTQYF
TRBJ2-6	.	TRBV7-8	.	TGTGCCAGCAGCGCAGGGTACCCACAAAGTCGGGCCAACGTCCTGACTTTC	CASSAGYPQSRANVLTF
TRBJ1-6	few	TRBV7-2	.	TGTGCCAGCAGCTTACTGGCCAGCGCTGTTAATTCACCCCTCCACTTT	CASSLLASAVNSPLHF
TRBJ2-3	.	TRBV18	.	TGTGCCAGCTCACCAGGGGCAGATACGCAGTATTTT	CASSPGADTQYF
TRBJ1-5	few	TRBV7-8	TRBD1	TGTGCCAGCAGCACCCCCCGGCGCGGGACAGGGGGGAATCAGCCCCAGCATTTT	CASSTPRRGTGGNQPQHF
TRBJ2-7	.	TRBV10-3	.	TGTGCCATCAGTGACTCAAAGGGGGCCTACGAGCAGTACTTC	CAISDSKGAYEQYF
TRBJ1-1	.	TRBV9	.	TGTGCCAGCAGCAAACGGACGGTCACGGCGGAAGCTTTCTTT	CASSKRTVTAEAFF
TRBJ2-7	.	TRBV5-1	.	TGCGCCAGCACCCGATACGAGCAGTACTTC	CASTRYEQYF
TRBJ2-1	.	TRBV28	.	TGTGCCAGTACGACGGAGGATCTAACCTACAATGAGCAGTTCTTC	CASTTEDLTYNEQFF